This T cell receptor beta chain appears in the sequencing data of a study of shared clonotypes between healthy human individuals. Donors comprised healthy HIV-negative adults lacking recent acute infections or vaccinations. Remarks on this clone: Its antigen remains unknown.

The V gene lost 4 bases and the J gene lost 0 bases, with 16 bases spanning the gap. In germline, CDR1 is MNHNY, CDR2 SVGAGI (reference sequence). The CDR3 contains 16 residues. TCRdb's copy holds only in-frame clones and misses some; the assay was immunoSEQ multiplex PCR. The sample lists 800,000 to 1,200,000 clones, 75% to 85% seen once, with about 0.52% in the top ten. The study's findings and limits: Memory subsets had estimated richness that was generally smaller than that of naive subsets. The generation probabilities recorded for non-shared clonotypes fell below those of clonotypes shared by all four donors. Large sequencing depth failed to make sorted-subset sequencing complete, rarefaction showed.

This chain connects TRBV6-6 to TRBJ2-7, with a weak D call TRBD1 (5 bases). The sequencing input was memory CD4+ T cells from PBMCs. Subset: CD45RA-negative fraction. This clonotype originated in a man younger than 35 in good health. Some clones in this sample may be carry-over from other donors' samples. The CDR3 here is CASSSPGRTLSYEQYF. The DNA of the CDR3 is TGTGCCAGCAGTTCCCCTGGCAGGACACTCTCCTACGAGCAGTACTTC.